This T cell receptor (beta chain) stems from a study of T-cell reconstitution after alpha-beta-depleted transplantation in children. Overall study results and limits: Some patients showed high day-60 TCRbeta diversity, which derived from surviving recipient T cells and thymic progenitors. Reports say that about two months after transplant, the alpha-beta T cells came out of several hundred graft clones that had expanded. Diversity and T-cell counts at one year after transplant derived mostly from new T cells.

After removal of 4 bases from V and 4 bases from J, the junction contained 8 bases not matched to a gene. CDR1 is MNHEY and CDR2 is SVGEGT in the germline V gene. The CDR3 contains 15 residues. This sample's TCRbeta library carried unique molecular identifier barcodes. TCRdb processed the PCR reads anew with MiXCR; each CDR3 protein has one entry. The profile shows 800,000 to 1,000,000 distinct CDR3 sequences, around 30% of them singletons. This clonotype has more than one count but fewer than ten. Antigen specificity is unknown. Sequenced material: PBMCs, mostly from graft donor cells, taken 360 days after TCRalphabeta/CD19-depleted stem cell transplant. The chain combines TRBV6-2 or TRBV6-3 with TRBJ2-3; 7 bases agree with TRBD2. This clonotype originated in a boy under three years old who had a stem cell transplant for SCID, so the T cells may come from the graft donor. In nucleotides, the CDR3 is TGTGCCAGCAGTTCCCCCGGACTAGTGGCAGATACGCAGTATTTT. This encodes CASSSPGLVADTQYF.